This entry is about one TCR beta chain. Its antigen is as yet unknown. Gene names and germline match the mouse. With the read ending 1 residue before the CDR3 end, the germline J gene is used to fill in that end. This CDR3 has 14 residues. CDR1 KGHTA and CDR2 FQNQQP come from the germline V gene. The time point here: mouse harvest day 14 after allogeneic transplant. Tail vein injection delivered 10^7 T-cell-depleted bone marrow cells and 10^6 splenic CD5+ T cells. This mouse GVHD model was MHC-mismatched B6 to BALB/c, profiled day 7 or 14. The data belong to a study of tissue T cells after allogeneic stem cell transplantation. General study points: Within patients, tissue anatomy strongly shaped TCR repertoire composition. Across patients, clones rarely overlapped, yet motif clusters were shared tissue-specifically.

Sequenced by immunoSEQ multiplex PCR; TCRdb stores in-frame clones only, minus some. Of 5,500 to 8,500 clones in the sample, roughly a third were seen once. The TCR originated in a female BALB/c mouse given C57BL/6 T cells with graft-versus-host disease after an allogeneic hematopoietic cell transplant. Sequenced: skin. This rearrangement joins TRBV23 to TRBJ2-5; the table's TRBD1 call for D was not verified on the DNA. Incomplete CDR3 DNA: TGCTCCAGCAGCAGGGGACAGGGAAGAGACACCCAGTAC. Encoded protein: CSSSRGQGRDTQY. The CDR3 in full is CSSSRGQGRDTQYF.